This T cell receptor (beta chain) was captured by sequencing in a study of shared clonotypes between healthy human individuals. Study outcomes and limitations: Non-shared clonotypes were found to have lower generation probabilities than the clonotypes that were shared by all four of the sorted-subset donors. Genetic and exposure-history diversity was limited by the few donors.

CDR3 length: 13 residues. Trimming took 3 bases from V and 1 from J, leaving 7 bases between them. CDR1 is MNHEY and CDR2 is SMNVEV in the germline V gene (reference sequence). The data were produced by immunoSEQ multiplex PCR, yet TCRdb's version contains in-frame clones alone and is incomplete. This table has roughly 1,800,000 clones, approximately 95% appearing once. CD45RO-negative, CCR7-selected cells formed the naive CD8 fraction, which excluded terminally differentiated effector memory CD45RA+ cells. To note about this clone: Antigen unknown. The same CDR3 also results from other DNA sequences found in this sample.

This clonotype was obtained from a young man in good health. The sequenced sample consisted of naive CD8+ T cells sorted from blood. The chain links TRBV27 to TRBJ2-7; D is unclear. CDR3 sequence reads: CASSFGRSYEQYF. DNA of the CDR3: TGTGCCAGCAGTTTTGGGCGGTCCTACGAGCAGTACTTC.